Below are 14 T cell receptor beta chains sequenced from a single sample in a study of control samples from healthy donors and cancer patients. Sequencing used immunoSEQ multiplex PCR; TCRdb keeps in-frame clones, though not all of them. The sample lists 100,000 to 150,000 clones; 75% to 95% were seen once. Material: blood. The receptors were sampled from a man younger than 35 in good health.

V and J are TRBV14 and TRBJ2-4, with a possible D match to TRBD1 (5 bases). CDR3 size: 15 residues. CDR1 SGHDN and CDR2 FVKESK come from the germline V gene. V shed 0 bases and J shed 1 base, with 7 bases lying between them. The CDR3 spells CASSQDSGAKNIQYF. The CDR3 DNA sequence: TGTGCCAGCAGCCAAGATTCAGGGGCCAAAAACATTCAGTACTTC.

The chain links TRBV27 to TRBJ2-7, with 10 bases matching TRBD1. The CDR3 covers 15 residues. After removal of 2 bases from V and 2 bases from J, the junction contained 3 bases not matched to a gene. From germline, CDR1 is MNHEY and CDR2 SMNVEV (reference sequence). The CDR3 is CASSLGTGEAYEQYF. DNA for the CDR3: TGTGCCAGCAGTTTAGGGACAGGGGAGGCCTACGAGCAGTACTTC.

This clone has only one observation. This chain joins TRBV24-1 and TRBJ2-3; 7 bases map to TRBD1. The CDR3 runs 14 residues. CDR1 is KGHDR, CDR2 SFDVKD, per germline. V lost 5 bases, J lost 3 bases, and 4 bases stayed unmatched. CDR3 nucleotides: TGTGCCACCAGTGCTTCAGGGGGAACAGATACGCAGTATTTT. Translation: CATSASGGTDTQYF.

The chain has TRBV2 and TRBJ2-7; TRBD1 is a possible D gene (6 bases). CDR1 is SNHLY and CDR2 is FYNNEI in the germline V gene. The CDR3 is 14 amino acids. Trimming took 7 bases from V and 0 from J, leaving 13 bases between them. The CDR3 nucleotides read TGTGCCAGCACGAGGGGGTTGAGCTCCTACGAGCAGTACTTC. Amino acids: CASTRGLSSYEQYF.

The chain has TRBV9 and TRBJ2-7, with D perhaps being TRBD1 or TRBD2 (5 bases each). The germline V gene encodes CDR1 SGDLS and CDR2 YYNGEE. V lost 0 bases and J lost 3, with 10 bases in between. The CDR3 spans 14 residues. The CDR3 is CASSVGDGGYEQYF. The CDR3 bases are TGTGCCAGCAGCGTAGGGGACGGAGGCTACGAGCAGTACTTC.

The V gene is TRBV5-1, the J gene TRBJ1-3; D uncertain. The germline V and J ends were trimmed by 4 bases and 0 bases, with 5 bases remaining between them. CDR3 length: 13 amino acids. Germline-derived CDR1 and CDR2 are SGHRS and YFSETQ. The DNA for the CDR3 is TGCGCCAGCAGCGGCGGCTCTGGAAACACCATATATTTT. It yields the protein CASSGGSGNTIYF.

This clone was seen only once. This chain joins TRBV5-1 and TRBJ2-1; 7 bases align to TRBD2. There are 15 residues in the CDR3. With 0 bases clipped from V and 8 bases from J, the junction kept 8 bases outside the gene matches. The germline V gene has CDR1 SGHRS and CDR2 YFSETQ. CDR3 sequence reads: CASSLVTGGIYEQFF. CDR3 in DNA: TGCGCCAGCAGCTTGGTAACGGGGGGTATATATGAGCAGTTCTTC.

This chain uses TRBV11-2 with TRBJ2-7, with D unresolved. Trimming stripped 2 bases from V and 3 bases from J, with 11 bases between. The CDR3 extends over 14 amino acids. Germline CDR1 reads SGHAT; CDR2 reads FQNNGV. DNA of the CDR3: TGTGCCAGCAGCTTAACAAGGGCGTTCTACGAGCAGTACTTC. Translated: CASSLTRAFYEQYF.

V and J are TRBV19 and TRBJ2-1; 9 positions match TRBD2. J was trimmed by 0 bases and V by 5 bases; bases with no gene match: 2. Germline V lookup: CDR1 LNHDA, CDR2 SQIVND (reference sequence). This CDR3 contains 15 residues. CDR3 amino acids: CASSLSGSSYNEQFF. CDR3 sequence (DNA): TGTGCCAGTAGTCTTAGCGGGAGCTCCTACAATGAGCAGTTCTTC.

This chain links TRBV19 with TRBJ1-1; D possibly corresponds to TRBD1 (6 bases). The length of the CDR3 is 11 residues. Germline values: CDR1 LNHDA, CDR2 SQIVND (reference sequence). Trimming stripped 9 bases from V and 3 bases from J, with 8 bases between. DNA of the CDR3: TGTGCCAGCGGACAGTACACTGAAGCTTTCTTT. Its protein product is CASGQYTEAFF.

This chain connects TRBV27 to TRBJ1-3, with D possibly matching TRBD1 (5 bases). The CDR3 contains 13 residues. CDR1 and CDR2 (germline): MNHEY, SMNVEV (reference sequence). Trimming left V 6 bases short and J 1 base short, with 7 bases between. CDR3 sequence reads: CASSAGSGNTIYF. The CDR3 DNA reads as TGTGCCAGCAGCGCAGGGTCTGGAAACACCATATATTTT.

The chain combines TRBV5-8 with TRBJ1-5, with D hard to call. The V end was cut by 0 bases, the J end by 0 bases, with 7 bases between. The CDR3 covers 15 residues. The germline gives CDR1 SGHTS, CDR2 YDEGEE. For the CDR3, the DNA is TGTGCCAGCAGCTTGGCCAAGGTTAGCAATCAGCCCCAGCATTTT. Translation gives CASSLAKVSNQPQHF.

The chain couples TRBV12-3 or TRBV12-4 to TRBJ1-2, with D possibly being TRBD1 (5 bases). V lost 2 bases to trimming and J lost 4 bases, with 5 bases between them. The CDR3 is 12 amino acids. DNA for the CDR3: TGTGCCAGCAGTTTAAGGGGCTATGGCTACACCTTC. Translated, it gives CASSLRGYGYTF.

The rearrangement joins TRBV5-1 to TRBJ2-7; perhaps TRBD2 as D (7 bases). CDR3 length: 15 residues. V was trimmed by 4 bases and J by 3 bases, leaving 17 bases between them. From germline, CDR1 is SGHRS and CDR2 YFSETQ. Written as DNA, the CDR3 is TGCGCCAGCAGCCGGTCGGGGGGCCGGAACTACGAGCAGTACTTC. Amino acids: CASSRSGGRNYEQYF.